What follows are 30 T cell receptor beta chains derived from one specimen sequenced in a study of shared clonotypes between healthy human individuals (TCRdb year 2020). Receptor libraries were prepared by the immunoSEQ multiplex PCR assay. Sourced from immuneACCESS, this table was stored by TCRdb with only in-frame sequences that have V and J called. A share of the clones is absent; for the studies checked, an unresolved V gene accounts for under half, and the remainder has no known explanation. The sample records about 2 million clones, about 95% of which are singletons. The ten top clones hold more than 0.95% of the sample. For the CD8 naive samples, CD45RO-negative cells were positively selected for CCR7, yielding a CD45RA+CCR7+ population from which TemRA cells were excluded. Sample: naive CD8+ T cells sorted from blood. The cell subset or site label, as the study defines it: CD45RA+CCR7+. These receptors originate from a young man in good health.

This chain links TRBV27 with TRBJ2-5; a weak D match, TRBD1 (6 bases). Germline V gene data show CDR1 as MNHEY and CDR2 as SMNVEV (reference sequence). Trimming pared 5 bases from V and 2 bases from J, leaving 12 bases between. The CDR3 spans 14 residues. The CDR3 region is CASSLNRVQETQYF. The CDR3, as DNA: TGTGCCAGCAGTCTAAACAGGGTACAAGAGACCCAGTACTTC.

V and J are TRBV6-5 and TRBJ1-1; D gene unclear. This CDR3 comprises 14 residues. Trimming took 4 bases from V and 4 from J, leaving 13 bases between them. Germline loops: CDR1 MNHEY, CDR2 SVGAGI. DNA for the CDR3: TGTGCCAGCAGTTCAACTATAGAGAGCACTGAAGCTTTCTTT. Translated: CASSSTIESTEAFF.

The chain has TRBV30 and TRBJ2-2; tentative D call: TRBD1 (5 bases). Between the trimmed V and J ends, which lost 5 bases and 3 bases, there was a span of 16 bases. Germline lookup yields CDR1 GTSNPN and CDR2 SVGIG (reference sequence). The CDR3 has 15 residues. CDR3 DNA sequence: TGTGCCTGGGGGGTCCAGGGTTGGGACACCGGGGAGCTGTTTTTT. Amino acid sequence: CAWGVQGWDTGELFF. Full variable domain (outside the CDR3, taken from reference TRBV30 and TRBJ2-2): SQTIHQWPATLVQPVGSPLSLECTVEGTSNPNLYWYRQAAGRGLQLLFYSVGIGQISSEVPQNLSASRPQDRQFILSSKKLLLSDSGFYLCAWGVQGWDTGELFFGEGSRLTVL.

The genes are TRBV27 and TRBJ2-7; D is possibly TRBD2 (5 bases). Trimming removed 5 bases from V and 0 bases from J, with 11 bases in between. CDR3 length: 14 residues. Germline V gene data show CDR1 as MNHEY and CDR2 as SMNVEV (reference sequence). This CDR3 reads CASSPIGVSYEQYF. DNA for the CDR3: TGTGCCAGCAGTCCTATCGGGGTCTCCTACGAGCAGTACTTC.

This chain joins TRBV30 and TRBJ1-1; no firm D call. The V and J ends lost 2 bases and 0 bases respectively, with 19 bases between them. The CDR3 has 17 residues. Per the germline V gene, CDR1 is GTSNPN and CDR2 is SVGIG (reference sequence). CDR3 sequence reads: CAWSPPIGERVNTEAFF. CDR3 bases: TGTGCCTGGAGTCCTCCTATCGGGGAGAGGGTGAACACTGAAGCTTTCTTT.

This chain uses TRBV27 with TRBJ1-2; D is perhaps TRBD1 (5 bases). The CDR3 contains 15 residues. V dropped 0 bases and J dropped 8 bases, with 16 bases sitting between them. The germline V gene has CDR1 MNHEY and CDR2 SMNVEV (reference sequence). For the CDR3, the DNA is TGTGCCAGCAGTTTATCGTCCGGGGGTTTGCGAGGCTACACCTTC. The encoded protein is CASSLSSGGLRGYTF.

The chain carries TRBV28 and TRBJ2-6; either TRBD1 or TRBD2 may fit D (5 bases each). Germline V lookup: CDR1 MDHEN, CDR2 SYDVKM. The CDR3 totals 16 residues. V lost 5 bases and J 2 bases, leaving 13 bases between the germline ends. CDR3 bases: TGTGCCAGCAGTACCCCTCAGGGACCTGGGGCCAACGTCCTGACTTTC. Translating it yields CASSTPQGPGANVLTF.

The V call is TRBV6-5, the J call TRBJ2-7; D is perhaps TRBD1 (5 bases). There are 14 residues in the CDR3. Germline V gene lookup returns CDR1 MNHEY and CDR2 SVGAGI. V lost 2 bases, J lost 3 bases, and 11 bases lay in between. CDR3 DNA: TGTGCCAGCAGTTACGAGCAGGGCGACTACGAGCAGTACTTC. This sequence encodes CASSYEQGDYEQYF.

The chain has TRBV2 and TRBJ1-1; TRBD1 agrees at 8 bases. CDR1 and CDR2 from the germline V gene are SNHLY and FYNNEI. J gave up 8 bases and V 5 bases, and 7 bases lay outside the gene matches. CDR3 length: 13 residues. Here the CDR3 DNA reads TGTGCCAGCAGTTATGACAGGGGCTACGAAGCTTTCTTT. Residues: CASSYDRGYEAFF. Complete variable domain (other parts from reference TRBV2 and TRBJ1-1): EPEVTQTPSHQVTQMGQEVILRCVPISNHLYFYWYRQILGQKVEFLVSFYNNEISEKSEIFDDQFSVERPDGSNFTLKIRSTKLEDSAMYFCASSYDRGYEAFFGQGTRLTVV.

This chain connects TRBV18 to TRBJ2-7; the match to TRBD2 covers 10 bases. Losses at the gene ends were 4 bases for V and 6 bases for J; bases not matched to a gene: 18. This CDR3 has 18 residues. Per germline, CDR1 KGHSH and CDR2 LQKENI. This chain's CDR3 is CASSLATSGPGDVAEQYF. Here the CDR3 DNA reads TGTGCCAGCTCACTAGCGACTAGCGGGCCCGGTGATGTGGCCGAGCAGTACTTC. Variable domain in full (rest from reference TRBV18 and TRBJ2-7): NAGVMQNPRHLVRRRGQEARLRCSPMKGHSHVYWYRQLPEEGLKFMVYLQKENIIDESGMPKERFSAEFPKEGPSILRIQQVVRGDSAAYFCASSLATSGPGDVAEQYFGPGTRLTVT.

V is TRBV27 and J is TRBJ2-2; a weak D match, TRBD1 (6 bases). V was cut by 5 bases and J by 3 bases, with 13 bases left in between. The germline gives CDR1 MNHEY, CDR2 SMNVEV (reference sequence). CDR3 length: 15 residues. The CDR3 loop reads CASSVQGSDTGELFF. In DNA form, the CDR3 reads TGTGCCAGCAGTGTACAGGGTTCGGACACCGGGGAGCTGTTTTTT.

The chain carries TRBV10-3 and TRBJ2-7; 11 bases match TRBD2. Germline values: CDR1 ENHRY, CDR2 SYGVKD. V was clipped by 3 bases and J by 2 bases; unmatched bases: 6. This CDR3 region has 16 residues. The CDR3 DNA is TGTGCCATCAGTGACGTAGCGGGAGGGATAACCTACGAGCAGTACTTC. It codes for CAISDVAGGITYEQYF.

CDR3 coding DNA: TGTGCCAGCAGCGCGACAGACAGGAGCTCTGGAAACACCATATATTTT. As protein: CASSATDRSSGNTIYF. This rearrangement joins TRBV9 to TRBJ1-3; D may be TRBD1 (6 bases). Germline CDR1 and CDR2: SGDLS and YYNGEE. This CDR3 region has 16 residues. The ends were cut back, 3 bases at V and 0 bases at J, with 13 bases in the middle.

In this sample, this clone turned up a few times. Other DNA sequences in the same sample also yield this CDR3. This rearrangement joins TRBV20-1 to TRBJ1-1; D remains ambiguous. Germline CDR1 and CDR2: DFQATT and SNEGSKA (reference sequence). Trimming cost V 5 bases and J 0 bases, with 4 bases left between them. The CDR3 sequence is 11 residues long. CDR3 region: CSAELNTEAFF. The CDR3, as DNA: TGCAGTGCTGAGCTGAACACTGAAGCTTTCTTT.

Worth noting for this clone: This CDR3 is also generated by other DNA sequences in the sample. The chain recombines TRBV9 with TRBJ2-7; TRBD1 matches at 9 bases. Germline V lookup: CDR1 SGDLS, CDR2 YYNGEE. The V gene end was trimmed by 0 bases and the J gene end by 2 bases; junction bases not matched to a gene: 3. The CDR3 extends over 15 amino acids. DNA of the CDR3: TGTGCCAGCAGCGTAGCCGGGACAGGGACCTACGAGCAGTACTTC. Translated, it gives CASSVAGTGTYEQYF.

CDR3 DNA: TGTGCCAGCAGCAAAGCCGGGACCGTTTCTAACTATGGCTACACCTTC. Translation gives CASSKAGTVSNYGYTF. V and J are TRBV21-1 and TRBJ1-2. TRBV21-1 is a listed pseudogene. This CDR3 region has 16 residues.

CDR3 DNA: TGTGCCAGCAGAACTACTAGCGGGGGCACAGATACGCAGTATTTT. This translates into CASRTTSGGTDTQYF. V usage is TRBV27 and J usage is TRBJ2-3; TRBD2 agrees at 10 bases. The CDR3 has 15 amino acids. Trimming removed 6 bases from V and 1 base from J; junction bases left unmatched: 4. Germline V gene data show CDR1 as MNHEY and CDR2 as SMNVEV (reference sequence).

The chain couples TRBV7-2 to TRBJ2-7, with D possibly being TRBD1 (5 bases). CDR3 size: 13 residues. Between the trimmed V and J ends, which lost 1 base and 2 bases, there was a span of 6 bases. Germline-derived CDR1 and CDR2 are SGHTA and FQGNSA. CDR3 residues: CASSLVDTYEQYF. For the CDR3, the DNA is TGTGCCAGCAGCTTAGTGGACACCTACGAGCAGTACTTC.

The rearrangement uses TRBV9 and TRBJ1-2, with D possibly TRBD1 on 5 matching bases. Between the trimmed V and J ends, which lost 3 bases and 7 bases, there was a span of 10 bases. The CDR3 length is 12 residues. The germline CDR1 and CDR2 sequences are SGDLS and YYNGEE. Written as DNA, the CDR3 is TGTGCCAGCAGCGGATCAGGGTCTGGCTACACCTTC. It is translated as CASSGSGSGYTF. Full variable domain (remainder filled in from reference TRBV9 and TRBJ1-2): DSGVTQTPKHLITATGQRVTLRCSPRSGDLSVYWYQQSLDQGLQFLIQYYNGEERAKGNILERFSAQQFPDLHSELNLSSLELGDSALYFCASSGSGSGYTFGSGTRLTVV.

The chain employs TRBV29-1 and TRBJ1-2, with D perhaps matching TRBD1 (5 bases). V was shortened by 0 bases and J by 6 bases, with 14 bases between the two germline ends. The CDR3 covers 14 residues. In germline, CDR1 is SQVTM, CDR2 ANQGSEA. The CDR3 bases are TGCAGCGTTGAAGATGTGGGGCCCTGGGATGGCTACACCTTC. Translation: CSVEDVGPWDGYTF. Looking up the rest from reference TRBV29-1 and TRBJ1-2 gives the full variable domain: SAVISQKPSRDICQRGTSLTIQCQVDSQVTMMFWYRQQPGQSLTLIATANQGSEATYESGFVIDKFPISRPNLTFSTLTVSNMSPEDSSIYLCSVEDVGPWDGYTFGSGTRLTVV.

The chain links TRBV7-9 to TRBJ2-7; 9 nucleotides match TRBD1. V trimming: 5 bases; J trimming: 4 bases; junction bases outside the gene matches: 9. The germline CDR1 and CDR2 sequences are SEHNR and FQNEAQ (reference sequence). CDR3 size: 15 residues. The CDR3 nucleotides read TGTGCCAGCAGCATCGGACAGGGGTTATCGTACGAGCAGTACTTC. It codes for CASSIGQGLSYEQYF.

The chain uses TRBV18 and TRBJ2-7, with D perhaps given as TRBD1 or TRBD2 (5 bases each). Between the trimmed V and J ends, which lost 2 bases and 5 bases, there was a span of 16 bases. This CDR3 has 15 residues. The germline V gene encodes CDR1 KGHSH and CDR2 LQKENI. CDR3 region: CASSPSMTRGDEQYF. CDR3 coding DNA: TGTGCCAGCTCACCAAGTATGACAAGAGGGGACGAGCAGTACTTC.

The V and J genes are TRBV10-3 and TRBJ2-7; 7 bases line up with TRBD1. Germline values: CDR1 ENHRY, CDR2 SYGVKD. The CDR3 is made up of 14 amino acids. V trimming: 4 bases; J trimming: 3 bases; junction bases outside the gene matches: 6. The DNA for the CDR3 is TGTGCCATCAGTGCCACAGGGGTGAGCTACGAGCAGTACTTC. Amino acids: CAISATGVSYEQYF.

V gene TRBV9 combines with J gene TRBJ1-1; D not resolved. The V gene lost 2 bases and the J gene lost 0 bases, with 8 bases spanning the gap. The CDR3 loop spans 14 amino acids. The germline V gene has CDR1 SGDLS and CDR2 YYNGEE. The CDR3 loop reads CASSVADMNTEAFF. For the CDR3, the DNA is TGTGCCAGCAGCGTGGCCGACATGAACACTGAAGCTTTCTTT.

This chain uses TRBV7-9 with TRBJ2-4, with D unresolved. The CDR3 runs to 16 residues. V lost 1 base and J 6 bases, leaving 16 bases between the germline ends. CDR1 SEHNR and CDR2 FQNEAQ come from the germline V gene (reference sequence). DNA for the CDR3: TGTGCCAGCAGCTTAGTACAAGGCAGGCTCGGAAACATTCAGTACTTC. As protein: CASSLVQGRLGNIQYF.

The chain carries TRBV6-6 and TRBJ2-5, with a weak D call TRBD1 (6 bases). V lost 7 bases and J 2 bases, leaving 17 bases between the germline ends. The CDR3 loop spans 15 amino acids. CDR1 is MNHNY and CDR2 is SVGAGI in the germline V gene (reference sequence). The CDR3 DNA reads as TGTGCCAGCACCCCCCTTGGACAGAGTCAAGAGACCCAGTACTTC. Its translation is CASTPLGQSQETQYF.

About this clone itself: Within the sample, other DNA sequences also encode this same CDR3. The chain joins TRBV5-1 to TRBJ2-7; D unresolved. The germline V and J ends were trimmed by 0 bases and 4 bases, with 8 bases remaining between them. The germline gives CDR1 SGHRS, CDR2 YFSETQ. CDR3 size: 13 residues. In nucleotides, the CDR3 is TGCGCCAGCAGCTTGGGGAACAGTTACGAGCAGTACTTC. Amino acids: CASSLGNSYEQYF.

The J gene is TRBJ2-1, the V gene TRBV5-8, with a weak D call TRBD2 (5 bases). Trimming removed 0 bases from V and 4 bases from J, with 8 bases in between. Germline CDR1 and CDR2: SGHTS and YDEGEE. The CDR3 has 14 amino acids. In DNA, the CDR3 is TGTGCCAGCAGCTTGGGAGGGAAGTACAATGAGCAGTTCTTC. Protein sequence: CASSLGGKYNEQFF. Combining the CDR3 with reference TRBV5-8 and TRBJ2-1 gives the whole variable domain EAGVTQSPTHLIKTRGQQATLRCSPISGHTSVYWYQQALGLGLQFLLWYDEGEERNRGNFPPRFSGRQFPNYSSELNVNALELEDSALYLCASSLGGKYNEQFFGPGTRLTVL.

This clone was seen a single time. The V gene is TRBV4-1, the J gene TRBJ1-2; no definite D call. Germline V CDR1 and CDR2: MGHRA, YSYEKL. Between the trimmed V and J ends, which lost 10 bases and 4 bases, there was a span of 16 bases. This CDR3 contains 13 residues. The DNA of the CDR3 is TGCGCCACCACTGGGGAGGGCGCCTATGGCTACACCTTC. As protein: CATTGEGAYGYTF.

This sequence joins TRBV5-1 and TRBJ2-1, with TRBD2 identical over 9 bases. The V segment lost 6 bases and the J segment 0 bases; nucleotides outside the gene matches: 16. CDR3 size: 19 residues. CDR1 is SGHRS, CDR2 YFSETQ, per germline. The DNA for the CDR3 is TGCGCCAGCACCGGATCGGTAGCGGGAGCCTACTCCTCCTACAATGAGCAGTTCTTC. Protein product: CASTGSVAGAYSSYNEQFF.